The clone carrying this T cell receptor beta chain was seen more than once but under ten times. These data originate in a study of cytomegalovirus exposure and HLA in healthy donors. The CDR3 sequence is 21 residues long. Germline loops: CDR1 SGHRS, CDR2 YFSETQ. V dropped 3 bases and J dropped 3; count of bases not matched to a gene: 18. Primers included in the PCR were 60 Vbeta and 13 Jbeta primers. Sequencing was performed with immunoSEQ multiplex PCR; in TCRdb, only in-frame clones are kept and a portion is missing. The profile shows approximately 170,000 clones, about 64% of them singletons. V is TRBV5-1 and J is TRBJ2-2; TRBD1 matches at 12 bases. The clonotype comes from a man aged 45-60 years in good health and CMV-seronegative. The specimen sequenced was PBMCs. The CDR3 here is CASSSQRGTGGVGSDTGELFF. The CDR3 DNA follows: TGCGCCAGCAGCTCACAACGTGGGACAGGGGGCGTGGGTTCGGACACCGGGGAGCTGTTTTTT.